This passage covers 19 T cell receptor beta chains from one sample sequenced in a study of post-analysis software for immune sequencing data. Notes on the study in general: Higher frequency in patients than in controls was seen for roughly five TRBV segments, with TRBV5-6, TRBV5-1 and TRBV20-1 among them.

Built from TCR beta cDNA, the libraries had unique molecular identifiers in them. TCRdb recomputed calls from the PCR reads with MiXCR, one row per CDR3 protein. The table shows 750,000 to 900,000 distinct CDR3 sequences, with 46% occurring only once. No cognate antigen is known for these TCRs. The sequenced sample consisted of blood. These receptors were obtained from a girl aged 5 to 17 with multiple sclerosis.

With regard to this clonotype: A much larger clonotype is one base distant, so this may be a read error. The V and J genes are TRBV27 and TRBJ2-1, with TRBD2 matching over 7 bases. The CDR3 length is 17 residues. CDR1 and CDR2 (germline): MNHEY, SMNVEV (reference sequence). The CDR3 DNA sequence: TGTGCCAGCAGTTTAGGTGCGGGAGCCGGCTCCTACAGTGAGCAGTTCTTC. Translating it yields CASSLGAGAGSYSEQFF.

The J gene is TRBJ2-1, the V gene TRBV6-2 or TRBV6-3; tentatively, D is TRBD2 (5 bases). V dropped 5 bases and J dropped 6 bases, with 17 bases sitting between them. CDR1 MNHEY and CDR2 SVGEGT come from the germline V gene. CDR3 length: 15 amino acids. CDR3 loop: CASSNRAPGINEQFF. Here the CDR3 DNA reads TGTGCCAGCAGTAACCGGGCCCCGGGGATCAATGAGCAGTTCTTC.

This clonotype has just a few counts. This sequence joins TRBV7-2 and TRBJ2-4, with 10 bases lining up with TRBD1. The DNA end is a closer match to TRBJ2-7, so the J assignment may be wrong. Germline assignment: CDR1 SGHTA and CDR2 FQGNSA. The length of the CDR3 is 15 residues. In nucleotides, the CDR3 is TGTGCCAGCAGCTTAGAAGGGACAGGGGTCTACGAGCAGTACTTC. It translates to CASSLEGTGVYEQYF.

The chain employs TRBV7-8 and TRBJ2-4, with D unclear. The better agreement between TRBJ2-7 and the DNA end casts doubt on the J call. CDR1 is SGHVS, CDR2 FQNEAQ, per germline. The CDR3 is made up of 15 amino acids. The CDR3 here is CASSLDVLGFYEQYF. The CDR3 DNA reads TGTGCCAGCAGCTTAGACGTTTTGGGATTCTACGAGCAGTACTTC.

Only a few counts were recorded for this clonotype. V usage is TRBV12-3 or TRBV12-4 and J usage is TRBJ2-1; D uncertain. The CDR3 has 11 residues. Trimming removed 6 bases from V and 7 bases from J, with 7 bases in between. CDR3 nucleotides: TGTGCCAGCAGGGGCAGGAATGAGCAGTTCTTC. Amino acids: CASRGRNEQFF.

The chain combines TRBV4-2 with TRBJ2-7, with unresolved D. This CDR3 has 16 amino acids. CDR1 and CDR2 (germline): LGHNA, YNFKEQ. Trimming left V 0 bases short and J 1 base short, with 13 bases between. Here the CDR3 DNA reads TGTGCCAGCAGCCAAGATAGGAGCAGAGCTTCCTACGAGCAGTACTTC. It codes for CASSQDRSRASYEQYF.

This clonotype was seen only a few times. The chain couples TRBV6-5 to TRBJ2-1, with 10 bases that match TRBD1. Germline CDR1 reads MNHEY; CDR2 reads SVGAGI. The CDR3 extends over 14 amino acids. Unmatched junction bases numbered 5, after V lost 5 bases and J lost 7 bases. The CDR3 protein is CASSPSGQGNEQFF. CDR3 in DNA: TGTGCCAGCAGTCCCTCGGGACAGGGGAATGAGCAGTTCTTC.

This clonotype showed up just a few times. This chain joins TRBV27 and TRBJ2-7; D possibly corresponds to TRBD1 (7 bases). The CDR3 is 14 amino acids. Trimming removed 3 bases from V and 6 bases from J, with 15 bases in between. Germline V gene data show CDR1 as MNHEY and CDR2 as SMNVEV (reference sequence). CDR3 protein: CASSFATGTSEQYF. As DNA, the CDR3 is TGTGCCAGCAGTTTCGCGACAGGGACTTCCGAGCAGTACTTC.

The V gene is TRBV5-1, the J gene TRBJ1-2; TRBD1 aligns across 8 bases. The germline gives CDR1 SGHRS, CDR2 YFSETQ. V dropped 2 bases and J dropped 2; count of bases not matched to a gene: 5. The length of the CDR3 is 15 residues. CDR3 bases: TGCGCCAGCAGCTTAAGACAGGGGAAAAACTATGGCTACACCTTC. It encodes CASSLRQGKNYGYTF.

The table lists this clonotype with a count of one. The chain is built from TRBV27 and TRBJ1-4; D call uncertain. Germline CDR1 MNHEY, CDR2 SMNVEV (reference sequence). Trimming left V 3 bases short and J 4 bases short, with 9 bases between. CDR3 size: 14 residues. The CDR3 coding sequence is TGTGCCAGCAGTTTTAGTCGGCTTAATGAAAAACTGTTTTTT. Translated: CASSFSRLNEKLFF.

The chain carries TRBV9 and TRBJ2-3; TRBD2 aligns across 7 bases. V lost 0 bases to trimming and J lost 7 bases; unmatched junction nucleotides: 11. The CDR3 is 16 amino acids. Germline values: CDR1 SGDLS, CDR2 YYNGEE. DNA of the CDR3: TGTGCCAGCAGCGTAGCCATCGCGGGACTACACAATACGCAGTATTTT. Its translation: CASSVAIAGLHNTQYF.

This chain connects TRBV19 to TRBJ2-1; 13 bases align to TRBD2. V was pared by 3 bases and J by 10 bases, with 3 bases of the junction left unmatched. Germline V gene lookup returns CDR1 LNHDA and CDR2 SQIVND (reference sequence). This CDR3 spans 14 amino acids. The CDR3 DNA is TGTGCCAGTAGTATTAGACTAGCGGGAGGCGAGCAGTTCTTC. Translating gives CASSIRLAGGEQFF.

This chain uses TRBV5-5 with TRBJ2-4; 11 bases fit TRBD1. Germline CDR1 SGHKS, CDR2 YYEKEE (reference sequence). V trimming: 5 bases; J trimming: 8 bases; junction bases outside the gene matches: 6. This CDR3 region has 14 residues. The CDR3 DNA reads TGTGCCAGCAGGACCGGACAGGGGGCGGACATTCAGTACTTC. Protein: CASRTGQGADIQYF.

This chain uses TRBV6-5 with TRBJ1-2; D not resolved. V lost 0 bases to trimming and J lost 4 bases, with 15 bases between them. The CDR3 is made up of 16 amino acids. The V gene's germline CDR1 is MNHEY and CDR2 SVGAGI. The CDR3 reads CASSYSPGPGGYGYTF. The CDR3 DNA sequence: TGTGCCAGCAGTTACTCCCCAGGCCCCGGAGGCTATGGCTACACCTTC.

Here the CDR3 reads CSVVGLAGVNEQFF. The CDR3 bases are TGCAGCGTCGTAGGACTAGCGGGAGTCAATGAGCAGTTCTTC. The chain has TRBV29-1 and TRBJ2-1; 13 bases are a match to TRBD2. The CDR3 length is 14 residues. Germline trimming cut 6 bases from V and 6 bases from J; bases unmatched to any gene: 5. Germline CDR1 SQVTM, CDR2 ANQGSEA.

This clonotype was counted at least ten times. The chain recombines TRBV9 with TRBJ2-2; 11 nucleotides agree with TRBD2. The CDR3 spans 15 residues. V shed 3 bases, J shed 2 bases, and the junction held 0 bases outside the gene matches. Germline CDR1 is SGDLS and CDR2 is YYNGEE. CDR3 sequence: CASSGLAGNTGELFF. The CDR3 DNA follows: TGTGCCAGCAGCGGACTAGCGGGAAACACCGGGGAGCTGTTTTTT.

This rearrangement joins TRBV27 to TRBJ2-7; D is unresolved. The germline V gene encodes CDR1 MNHEY and CDR2 SMNVEV (reference sequence). Trimming pared 5 bases from V and 3 bases from J, leaving 11 bases between. The CDR3 totals 13 residues. The CDR3 bases are TGTGCCAGCAGTGCAAGGGTGGACTACGAGCAGTACTTC. It translates to CASSARVDYEQYF.

The rearrangement joins TRBV7-2 to TRBJ2-3; 14 bases fit TRBD2. Germline CDR1 reads SGHTA; CDR2 reads FQGNSA. With V trimmed by 2 bases and J by 0 bases, 10 bases remained unmatched. CDR3 length equals 20 residues. DNA for the CDR3: TGTGCCAGCAGCTTACTCGTCGGGACTAGCGGGAGAACTAGCACAGATACGCAGTATTTT. This translates into CASSLLVGTSGRTSTDTQYF.

This chain joins TRBV12-3 or TRBV12-4 and TRBJ1-2; maybe TRBD1 (6 bases). This CDR3 is 15 amino acids long. Trimming left V 6 bases short and J 4 bases short, with 18 bases between. For the CDR3, the DNA is TGTGCCAGCAGCCTGACAGGCGGTTTCGGCTATGGCTACACCTTC. It encodes CASSLTGGFGYGYTF.